This T cell receptor beta chain was observed in a study of T-cell reconstitution after alpha-beta-depleted transplantation in children. For TCRbeta, the library was prepared with unique molecular identifiers. One entry per CDR3 protein, called by TCRdb with MiXCR from the PCR reads. The sample shows some 300,000 distinct CDR3 sequences, 10% of them seen only once. This CDR3 has 12 amino acids. CDR1 is SQVTM, CDR2 ANQGSEA, per germline. Losses at the gene ends were 6 bases for V and 4 bases for J; bases not matched to a gene: 6. V is TRBV29-1 and J is TRBJ2-7, with TRBD2 identical over 7 bases. The TCR sequence derives from a human donor who donated a stem cell graft to a child with acute lymphoblastic leukemia. The source material was PBMCs from the stem cell graft donor, sampled from the stem cell graft. The CDR3 coding sequence is TGCAGCGTGTCTAGCGGACCGTACGAGCAGTACTTC. This sequence encodes CSVSSGPYEQYF.